One and the same sample provided the 5 T cell receptor beta chains below, sequenced in a study of shared clonotypes between healthy human individuals. Clones were sequenced by immunoSEQ multiplex PCR, and TCRdb holds only the in-frame ones, with some missing. The table records about 530,000 clones, approximately 79% of them present only once. The sample was PBMCs. Every receptor here comes from a woman aged 40 to 49 in good health. Some clones in this sample may be carry-over from other donors' samples.

The gene calls are TRBV6-6 and TRBJ1-1; D gene unclear. Germline V gives CDR1 MNHNY, CDR2 SVGAGI (reference sequence). V shed 0 bases and J shed 3 bases, with 8 bases lying between them. The CDR3 is 14 amino acids. The CDR3 DNA is TGTGCCAGCAGTTACTCGGGTGCGGACACTGAAGCTTTCTTT. Residues: CASSYSGADTEAFF.

This chain uses TRBV25-1 with TRBJ2-5, with TRBD2 as a possible D gene (6 bases). The DNA end is more similar to TRBJ2-7, so the J call may be wrong. Germline V CDR1 and CDR2: MGHDK, SYGVNS. This CDR3 is 14 amino acids long. CDR3 nucleotide sequence: TGTGCCAGCAGTGTGACTAGGAGCTCCTACGAGCAGTACTTC. Translated, it gives CASSVTRSSYEQYF.

The V and J genes are TRBV18 and TRBJ1-5, with D maybe TRBD1 (5 bases). The V gene lost 1 base and the J gene lost 3 bases, with 10 bases spanning the gap. Germline loops: CDR1 KGHSH, CDR2 LQKENI. There are 15 residues in the CDR3. As DNA, the CDR3 is TGTGCCAGCTCACCACGGGGGGTACTCAATCAGCCCCAGCATTTT. It codes for CASSPRGVLNQPQHF.

The chain carries TRBV7-2 and TRBJ2-7; 7 bases match TRBD2. CDR1 and CDR2 from the germline V gene are SGHTA and FQGNSA. The length of the CDR3 is 14 residues. Trimming at V came to 6 bases and at J to 3 bases, leaving 8 bases not matched to a gene. The CDR3 spells CASSSGSLGYEQYF. The CDR3 nucleotides read TGTGCCAGCAGTAGCGGGTCTCTTGGCTACGAGCAGTACTTC.

The chain has TRBV29-1 and TRBJ1-2; a weak D match, TRBD1 (5 bases). The CDR3 has 12 amino acids. V was shortened by 4 bases and J by 8 bases, with 14 bases between the two germline ends. Germline V lookup: CDR1 SQVTM, CDR2 ANQGSEA. The CDR3 sequence: CSVAGTGSGYTF. The CDR3 DNA sequence: TGCAGCGTTGCCGGGACGGGTTCAGGCTACACCTTC.